The 23 T cell receptor beta chains below all came from one sample that was sequenced in a study of blood T cell repertoires in COVID-19. The data were produced by immunoSEQ multiplex PCR, yet TCRdb's version contains in-frame clones alone and is incomplete. Among over 150,000 clones listed, roughly nine tenths were seen once. Sequencing was done on a sample of peripheral blood. Every receptor here comes from an older man with active or convalescent COVID-19.

In DNA form, the CDR3 reads TGTGCCAGCAGCGTATACAGTTACGCGAACACCGGGGAGCTGTTTTTT. The encoded protein is CASSVYSYANTGELFF. The V and J genes are TRBV7-8 and TRBJ2-2; D is ambiguous. V lost 5 bases and J 0 bases, leaving 13 bases between the germline ends. CDR3 length: 16 residues. Germline CDR1 is SGHVS and CDR2 is FQNEAQ.

V is TRBV9 and J is TRBJ1-1; no clear D. This CDR3 is 17 amino acids long. The ends were cut back, 2 bases at V and 3 bases at J, with 20 bases in the middle. From germline, CDR1 is SGDLS and CDR2 YYNGEE. The CDR3 region is CASSVSEVGSQYTEAFF. In nucleotides, the CDR3 is TGTGCCAGCAGCGTCTCAGAGGTGGGGAGTCAATACACTGAAGCTTTCTTT.

The chain carries TRBV7-2 and TRBJ1-5, with D perhaps TRBD1 (5 bases). The CDR3 is made up of 15 amino acids. V lost 4 bases to trimming and J lost 4 bases, with 14 bases between them. Looked up from germline, CDR1 is SGHTA and CDR2 is FQGNSA. CDR3 sequence reads: CASSSSFGGNQPQHF. CDR3 in DNA: TGTGCCAGCAGCTCCTCCTTTGGGGGGAATCAGCCCCAGCATTTT. Looking up the rest from reference TRBV7-2 and TRBJ1-5 gives the full variable domain: GAGVSQSPSNKVTEKGKDVELRCDPISGHTALYWYRQSLGQGLEFLIYFQGNSAPDKSGLPSDRFSAERTGGSVSTLTIQRTQQEDSAVYLCASSSSFGGNQPQHFGDGTRLSIL.

This chain connects TRBV7-2 to TRBJ1-2, with 8 bases lining up with TRBD1. The CDR3 has 15 residues. The J segment lost 8 bases and the V segment lost 5 bases, leaving 13 bases of the junction unmatched. Germline lookup yields CDR1 SGHTA and CDR2 FQGNSA. CDR3 sequence (DNA): TGTGCCAGCAGCATGACGGGACAGGCACCTAGCGGCTACACCTTC. Translation: CASSMTGQAPSGYTF.

The chain joins TRBV14 to TRBJ1-1, with D possibly matching TRBD1 (5 bases). Germline V gene sequence: CDR1 SGHDN, CDR2 FVKESK. The V end was cut by 2 bases, the J end by 3 bases, with 10 bases between. The CDR3 loop spans 14 amino acids. CDR3 nucleotides: TGTGCCAGCAGCCAAAGACAGACCTACACTGAAGCTTTCTTT. It yields the protein CASSQRQTYTEAFF.

The chain employs TRBV24-1 and TRBJ1-2; D is possibly TRBD1 (6 bases). Per germline, CDR1 KGHDR and CDR2 SFDVKD. This CDR3 spans 13 amino acids. V lost 5 bases and J 5 bases, leaving 11 bases between the germline ends. CDR3 in DNA: TGTGCCACCAGTGCCGCAGGGGATTATGGCTACACCTTC. Protein sequence: CATSAAGDYGYTF.

The V and J genes are TRBV2 and TRBJ1-1; D is ambiguous. The germline V gene has CDR1 SNHLY and CDR2 FYNNEI. V gave up 2 bases and J gave up 7 bases, with 8 bases separating them. The CDR3 covers 12 residues. The CDR3 region has the DNA TGTGCCAGCAGTGAATTGGACTATGAAGCTTTCTTT. Residues: CASSELDYEAFF. Supplemented by reference TRBV2 and TRBJ1-1, the full variable domain reads EPEVTQTPSHQVTQMGQEVILRCVPISNHLYFYWYRQILGQKVEFLVSFYNNEISEKSEIFDDQFSVERPDGSNFTLKIRSTKLEDSAMYFCASSELDYEAFFGQGTRLTVV.

The chain is built from TRBV28 and TRBJ1-6; 10 bases align to TRBD1. This CDR3 contains 17 residues. The V gene's germline CDR1 is MDHEN and CDR2 SYDVKM. J gave up 8 bases and V 1 base, and 8 bases lay outside the gene matches. CDR3 sequence: CASSLSGDRGLDSPLHF. The CDR3 bases are TGTGCCAGCAGTTTATCAGGGGACAGGGGATTGGATTCACCCCTCCACTTT.

The chain joins TRBV5-1 to TRBJ2-7, with 7 bases identical to TRBD1. J lost 2 bases, V lost 7 bases, and 6 bases had no gene match. Looked up from germline, CDR1 is SGHRS and CDR2 is YFSETQ. The length of the CDR3 is 13 residues. Here the CDR3 reads CASLRTGTYEQYF. The CDR3 nucleotides are TGCGCCAGCCTCCGGACAGGAACCTACGAGCAGTACTTC. Full variable domain (missing parts from reference TRBV5-1 and TRBJ2-7): KAGVTQTPRYLIKTRGQQVTLSCSPISGHRSVSWYQQTPGQGLQFLFEYFSETQRNKGNFPGRFSGRQFSNSRSEMNVSTLELGDSALYLCASLRTGTYEQYFGPGTRLTVT.

The gene calls are TRBV6-5 and TRBJ2-3; TRBD2 agrees at 8 bases. The CDR3 totals 15 residues. Trimming took 8 bases from V and 3 from J; bases not matched to a gene: 10. Germline CDR1 reads MNHEY; CDR2 reads SVGAGI. The CDR3, as DNA: TGTGCCAGCCGGGCCGCTAGCGGGTATACAGATACGCAGTATTTT. This encodes CASRAASGYTDTQYF.

The V gene is TRBV27, the J gene TRBJ1-2, with D maybe TRBD1 (5 bases). The CDR3 spans 16 residues. The V gene's germline CDR1 is MNHEY and CDR2 SMNVEV (reference sequence). Trimming removed 4 bases from V and 3 bases from J, with 18 bases in between. The DNA of the CDR3 is TGTGCCAGCAGTTCTCCCCCGGGGAGGGGATACTATGGCTACACCTTC. Its protein product is CASSSPPGRGYYGYTF.

The rearrangement uses TRBV28 and TRBJ2-5, with TRBD2 matching over 14 bases. The CDR3 loop spans 14 amino acids. With 8 bases clipped from V and 7 bases from J, the junction kept 6 bases outside the gene matches. The germline V gene encodes CDR1 MDHEN and CDR2 SYDVKM. The CDR3 DNA reads TGTGCCAGCTGGACTAGCGGGAGGCGCGGGACCCAGTACTTC. Protein product: CASWTSGRRGTQYF.

The rearrangement links TRBV30 to TRBJ1-6, with 8 bases fitting TRBD1. The CDR3 extends over 14 amino acids. J lost 4 bases, V lost 3 bases, and 2 bases had no gene match. CDR1 and CDR2 from the germline V gene are GTSNPN and SVGIG (reference sequence). CDR3 sequence: CAWSRDRYNSPLHF. In nucleotides, the CDR3 is TGTGCCTGGAGCCGGGACAGGTATAATTCACCCCTCCACTTT.

The V call is TRBV9, the J call TRBJ2-5; 7 bases fit TRBD2. CDR1 and CDR2 (germline): SGDLS, YYNGEE. The trim removed 3 bases at V and 2 bases at J, leaving 10 bases unmatched. The CDR3 sequence is 16 residues long. The CDR3 DNA is TGTGCCAGCAGCGCCGGGAGATCAGCGGGGCAAGAGACCCAGTACTTC. Amino acids: CASSAGRSAGQETQYF.

This clone occurred once. J is TRBJ1-5 and V is TRBV28; the D gene is possibly TRBD1 (5 bases). Germline V gene lookup returns CDR1 MDHEN and CDR2 SYDVKM. Trimming stripped 5 bases from V and 9 bases from J, with 20 bases between. The CDR3 contains 15 residues. The CDR3 loop is CASSPPGDSAWPQHF. In nucleotides, the CDR3 is TGTGCCAGCAGTCCCCCGGGGGACTCTGCGTGGCCCCAGCATTTT. The whole variable domain, remainder taken from reference TRBV28 and TRBJ1-5, is DVKVTQSSRYLVKRTGEKVFLECVQDMDHENMFWYRQDPGLGLRLIYFSYDVKMKEKGDIPEGYSVSREKKERFSLILESASTNQTSMYLCASSPPGDSAWPQHFGDGTRLSIL.

This clone was counted a few times. V gene TRBV19 combines with J gene TRBJ1-5; a possible D gene is TRBD1 (6 bases). Germline CDR1 is LNHDA and CDR2 is SQIVND (reference sequence). Trimming cost V 3 bases and J 6 bases, with 9 bases left between them. This CDR3 has 13 residues. The CDR3 DNA reads as TGTGCCAGTAGTATGGGACACGCTCAGCCCCAGCATTTT. Amino acid sequence: CASSMGHAQPQHF.

This clone was found a few times. V is TRBV12-5 and J is TRBJ2-7; tentatively, D is TRBD1 (6 bases). Trimming stripped 5 bases from V and 3 bases from J, with 14 bases between. The CDR3 extends over 14 amino acids. CDR1 and CDR2 from the germline V gene are LGHNT and FRNRAP. In DNA form, the CDR3 reads TGTGCTAGTGGTACTTCGACAGGAAACTACGAGCAGTACTTC. It is translated as CASGTSTGNYEQYF.

In this sample, this clone turned up a few times. This sequence joins TRBV5-1 and TRBJ2-5, with 9 nucleotides matching TRBD2. V shed 4 bases and J 4 bases; nucleotides not matched to a gene: 5. Looked up from germline, CDR1 is SGHRS and CDR2 is YFSETQ. The CDR3 length is 14 residues. The CDR3 DNA is TGCGCCAGCAGCCCCCTTAGCGGGGGAGAGACCCAGTACTTC. Amino acids: CASSPLSGGETQYF.

The chain employs TRBV7-2 and TRBJ1-1, with a tentative D call TRBD1 (6 bases). Germline values: CDR1 SGHTA, CDR2 FQGNSA. Trimming stripped 7 bases from V and 3 bases from J, with 15 bases between. The CDR3 is made up of 14 amino acids. The CDR3 protein is CASISTGLDTEAFF. DNA for the CDR3: TGTGCCAGCATTAGTACAGGGCTGGACACTGAAGCTTTCTTT.

The rearrangement uses TRBV19 and TRBJ2-2; TRBD1 matches 9 bases. Germline V CDR1 and CDR2: LNHDA, SQIVND (reference sequence). With 5 bases clipped from V and 5 bases from J, the junction kept 6 bases outside the gene matches. The CDR3 is 15 residues long. The CDR3 spells CASSPGDRATGELFF. The CDR3, as DNA: TGTGCCAGTAGTCCTGGGGACAGGGCGACCGGGGAGCTGTTTTTT.

V usage is TRBV18 and J usage is TRBJ2-7; D remains unclear. Germline CDR1 KGHSH, CDR2 LQKENI. Trimming took 0 bases from V and 0 from J, leaving 6 bases between them. The CDR3 totals 14 residues. CDR3 sequence (DNA): TGTGCCAGCTCACCACCGGCTAGCTCCTACGAGCAGTACTTC. Translating gives CASSPPASSYEQYF.

The gene calls are TRBV4-3 and TRBJ1-6; maybe TRBD1 (5 bases). Germline assignment: CDR1 LGHNA and CDR2 YSLEER. The CDR3 is made up of 14 amino acids. V was clipped by 4 bases and J by 7 bases, with 11 bases between them. Here the CDR3 DNA reads TGCGCCAGCAGCCCATACAGGACAAATTCACCCCTCCACTTT. Translating it yields CASSPYRTNSPLHF.

The chain carries TRBV6-2 or TRBV6-3 and TRBJ1-5; TRBD1 aligns across 8 bases. V lost 6 bases, J lost 7 bases, and 8 bases stayed unmatched. CDR3 length equals 14 residues. Germline V gene sequence: CDR1 MNHEY, CDR2 SVGEGT. CDR3: CASSADRDKQPQHF. The CDR3 DNA sequence: TGTGCCAGCAGCGCGGACAGGGATAAACAGCCCCAGCATTTT.